The present TCR beta chain was sequenced within a study of T cell repertoires in cytomegalovirus infection. A single record per CDR3 protein comes from TCRdb applying MiXCR to the reads. The repertoire consists of more than 400,000 distinct CDR3 sequences, with around 27% occurring once and the leading ten covering about 13%. Germline trimming cut 11 bases from V and 7 bases from J; bases unmatched to any gene: 9. The CDR3 runs 13 residues. Material for sequencing was PBMCs. This clonotype originated in a human donor in good health (CMV status not recorded). Some clones in this sample may be carry-over from other donors' samples. The J gene is TRBJ2-2, the V gene TRBV12-3 or TRBV12-4; 8 bases are a match to TRBD2. Here the CDR3 reads CAVGWLAGGELFF. CDR3 DNA: TGTGCCGTGGGATGGCTAGCGGGCGGGGAGCTGTTTTTT.